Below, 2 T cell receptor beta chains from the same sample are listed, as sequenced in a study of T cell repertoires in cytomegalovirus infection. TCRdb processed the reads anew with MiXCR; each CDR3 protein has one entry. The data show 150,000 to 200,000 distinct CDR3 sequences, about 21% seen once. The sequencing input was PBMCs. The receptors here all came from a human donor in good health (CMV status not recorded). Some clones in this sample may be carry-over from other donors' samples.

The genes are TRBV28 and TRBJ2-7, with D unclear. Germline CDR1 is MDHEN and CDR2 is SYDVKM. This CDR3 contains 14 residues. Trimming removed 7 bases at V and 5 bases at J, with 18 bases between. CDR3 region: CASTETPDMNEQYF. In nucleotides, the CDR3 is TGTGCCAGCACCGAGACACCTGATATGAACGAGCAGTACTTC. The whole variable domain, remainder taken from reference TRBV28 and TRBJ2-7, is DVKVTQSSRYLVKRTGEKVFLECVQDMDHENMFWYRQDPGLGLRLIYFSYDVKMKEKGDIPEGYSVSREKKERFSLILESASTNQTSMYLCASTETPDMNEQYFGPGTRLTVT.

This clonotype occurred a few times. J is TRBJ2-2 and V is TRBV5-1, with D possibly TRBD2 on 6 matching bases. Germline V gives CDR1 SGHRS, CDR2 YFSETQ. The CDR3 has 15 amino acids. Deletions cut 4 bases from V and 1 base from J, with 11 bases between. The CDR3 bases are TGCGCCAGCAGCCCCGGGGGTCAGAACACCGGGGAGCTGTTTTTT. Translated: CASSPGGQNTGELFF.